Described below is a single T cell receptor (beta chain) sequence and its context. The source of the sample is a study of blood T cell repertoires in COVID-19. Study-wide background: Researchers got acute and convalescent COVID-19 samples from the United States, Italy and Spain. T cells, B-cell-depleted T cells, or PBMCs supplied cDNA or gDNA.

Germline V gives CDR1 SGHVS, CDR2 FQNEAQ. V dropped 5 bases and J dropped 7; count of bases not matched to a gene: 5. CDR3 length: 12 amino acids. Source study methods: Estimation of nucleated cell counts relied on the amplification of reference gene primers. Some clones are missing from TCRdb's copy, which holds only in-frame ones; the method was immunoSEQ multiplex PCR. D and trimming come from the DNA, and the V and J calls and clone size come from that table. The sample gives 90,000 to 150,000 clones, about four fifths of which show up once; approximately 4.2% is in the top ten. The TCR was taken from a woman at least 80 years old with acute or convalescent COVID-19. The chain joins TRBV7-8 to TRBJ2-7; 7 bases line up with TRBD1. The sequenced sample consisted of peripheral blood. For the CDR3, the DNA is TGTGCCAGCAGCCAGACAGGGCAAGAGCAGTACTTC. It is translated as CASSQTGQEQYF.